Listed below are T cell receptor beta chains from one sample, sequenced in a study of blood T cell repertoires in COVID-19. The method was immunoSEQ multiplex PCR; TCRdb's version includes in-frame clones alone and lacks a portion of them. In the table there are approximately 160,000 clones, around 83% of which are singletons. Sequences were obtained from peripheral blood. These receptors were collected from a man aged 50 to 59 with active or convalescent COVID-19. Both conserved end residues are trimmed from each CDR3. A D gene is named only where the DNA matches it firmly.

j_call v_call d_call cdr3_length cdr3_aa
TRBJ1-4 TRBV3-1/TRBV3-2 NA 12 ASSQDLAGEKLF
TRBJ1-6 TRBV11-3 NA 12 ASSLGQENSPLH
TRBJ1-1 TRBV7-2 TRBD1 14 ASSLESAGGRTEAF
TRBJ2-1 TRBV7-2 TRBD2 13 ASSVPGLANNEQF
TRBJ1-6 TRBV19 NA 10 ASSSRNSPLH
TRBJ1-1 TRBV19 TRBD1 15 ASSPRTGATHGTEAF
TRBJ1-5 TRBV5-5 NA 14 ASSLEGRVGVQPQH
TRBJ2-1 TRBV9 TRBD2 15 ASSPWERGGSVNEQF
TRBJ1-4 TRBV7-9 TRBD1 13 ASSDDRGLLKKLF
TRBJ2-7 TRBV6-5 TRBD1 12 ASSTTGGIYEQY
TRBJ2-5 TRBV5-4 TRBD2 14 ASSHSGRGGQETQY
TRBJ1-5 TRBV6-2/TRBV6-3 TRBD1 15 ASSRTGTVSGNQPQH
TRBJ2-7 TRBV30 TRBD2 11 AGLAGGTYEQY
TRBJ1-1 TRBV4-1 TRBD1 13 ASSQGQGANTEAF
TRBJ2-3 TRBV4-1 TRBD2 20 ASSRETRERGGLLISTDTQY
TRBJ1-3 TRBV2 TRBD1 14 ASSRQGRHSGNTIY
TRBJ1-4 TRBV7-8 NA 16 ASSLALVGSATNEKLF
TRBJ2-3 TRBV7-3 NA 11 ASSPLGADTQY
TRBJ2-7 TRBV11-3 TRBD1 12 ASSSPGTGYEQY
TRBJ1-4 TRBV4-3 NA 14 ASSQDAVSANEKLF
TRBJ2-2 TRBV19 NA 12 ASSLTGSAGELF
TRBJ1-3 TRBV9 NA 13 ASSVEPALGNTIY
TRBJ2-5 TRBV5-4 NA 12 ASSLPVSQETQY
TRBJ1-1 TRBV7-2 NA 9 ASRGGTEAF
TRBJ2-5 TRBV9 NA 11 ASSIGLQETQY
TRBJ1-1 TRBV6-2/TRBV6-3 NA 11 ASSPPGNAEAF
TRBJ2-1 TRBV18 NA 12 ASSPLVSQNEQF
TRBJ1-2 TRBV7-2 NA 13 ASSLATHLGYGYT
TRBJ2-3 TRBV6-5 TRBD2 12 ASGASGSTDTQY
TRBJ2-1 TRBV18 TRBD2 14 ASSLGTSGTYNEQF
TRBJ2-1 TRBV19 NA 15 ASSIQGIRLGYNEQF
TRBJ2-5 TRBV6-2/TRBV6-3 TRBD1 13 ASSSISGTGGTQY
TRBJ2-1 TRBV24-1 NA 11 ATSGLDLNEQF
TRBJ1-2 TRBV24-1 NA 11 ATSAGVTYGYT
TRBJ2-2 TRBV19 TRBD2 13 ASMLLAGNTGELF
TRBJ1-2 TRBV19 NA 12 ASSIVNSNYGYT
TRBJ1-1 TRBV6-6 NA 11 ASSYLQGIEAF
TRBJ2-5 TRBV14 NA 14 ASSQVGGHAKETQY
TRBJ1-1 TRBV4-2 TRBD1 15 ASSRRSSSTGGTEAF
TRBJ1-4 TRBV14 NA 15 ASSQVGIQVLTEKLF